Below are 9 T cell receptor beta chains sequenced from a single sample in a study of blood T cells in healthy people across ages. A second PCR, run for about 7 to 11 cycles, used a sample-barcoded 5' primer plus a J-beta primer mix. A single record per CDR3 protein comes from TCRdb applying MiXCR to the 5' RACE reads. The data contain roughly 1.5 million distinct CDR3 sequences, 40% to 45% of them singletons. The source material was blood. The receptors originated from a woman between 18 and 29 years old in good health.

With regard to this clonotype: One base away lies a much larger clone, so this may be a sequencing read error. V gene TRBV7-2 combines with J gene TRBJ1-4; D perhaps matches TRBD1 (6 bases). Per germline, CDR1 SGHTA and CDR2 FQGNSA. This CDR3 is built from 13 residues. In DNA, the CDR3 is TGTGTCAGCAGCCCGGACAGAAATGAAAAACTGTTTTTT. This encodes CVSSPDRNEKLFF.

This clonotype turned up a few times. The J gene is TRBJ2-7, the V gene TRBV27; no clear D gene. This CDR3 has 13 amino acids. Germline V lookup: CDR1 MNHEY, CDR2 SMNVEV (reference sequence). V lost 3 bases and J lost 5, with 11 bases in between. The chain's CDR3 is CASSFNRKNEQYF. The CDR3, as DNA: TGTGCCAGCAGTTTCAATAGGAAGAACGAGCAGTACTTC.

V usage is TRBV12-3 or TRBV12-4 and J usage is TRBJ1-1; D is unclear. V shed 8 bases and J shed 0 bases, with 10 bases lying between them. This CDR3 has 13 amino acids. Here the CDR3 reads CASVSWMNTEAFF. DNA for the CDR3: TGTGCCAGCGTGTCCTGGATGAACACTGAAGCTTTCTTT.

In this sample, this clonotype turned up a few times. The chain couples TRBV4-3 to TRBJ2-3, with 9 nucleotides matching TRBD2. CDR1 is LGHNA and CDR2 is YSLEER in the germline V gene. The CDR3 consists of 18 residues. The ends lost 0 bases at V and 4 bases at J; junction bases unmatched: 11. CDR3 amino acids: CASSQDFGGRAIADTQYF. The DNA of the CDR3 is TGCGCCAGCAGCCAAGATTTTGGCGGGAGGGCCATCGCAGATACGCAGTATTTT.

The chain employs TRBV9 and TRBJ2-1; D may match TRBD1 or TRBD2 (6 bases each). The CDR3 sequence is 17 residues long. The germline gives CDR1 SGDLS, CDR2 YYNGEE. Trimming took off 0 bases at V and 6 bases at J, with 19 bases between the two ends. The CDR3, as DNA: TGTGCCAGCAGCGTAGGGAGTAAGGGGGGCATAGTCAATGAGCAGTTCTTC. Its protein is CASSVGSKGGIVNEQFF.

The V gene is TRBV6-2 or TRBV6-3, the J gene TRBJ2-1; TRBD2 is a possible D gene (6 bases). The J call is doubtful: the DNA matches TRBJ2-7 better. Looked up from germline, CDR1 is MNHEY and CDR2 is SVGEGT. The CDR3 has 16 amino acids. CDR3 sequence (DNA): TGTGCCAGCAGTTACCGGGAGTCACCTTCCTACAATGAGCAGTACTTC. Protein: CASSYRESPSYNEQYF.

The CDR3 loop reads CSASVDSYQETQYF. DNA for the CDR3: TGCAGTGCTAGCGTAGACAGTTACCAAGAGACCCAGTACTTC. V is TRBV20-1 and J is TRBJ2-5; TRBD1 might be the D (5 bases). This CDR3 comprises 14 residues. V lost 3 bases and J 0 bases, leaving 11 bases between the germline ends. The germline gives CDR1 DFQATT, CDR2 SNEGSKA (reference sequence).

The chain combines TRBV7-9 with TRBJ1-1, with D uncertain. Germline loops: CDR1 SEHNR, CDR2 FQNEAQ (reference sequence). V was clipped by 5 bases and J by 4 bases, with 17 bases between them. The length of the CDR3 is 15 residues. In DNA form, the CDR3 reads TGTGCCAGCAGCCTCGGTCCCGGCGGAGGCACTGAAGCTTTCTTT. Its protein is CASSLGPGGGTEAFF.

The rearrangement joins TRBV29-1 to TRBJ1-5; D remains unclear. CDR3 length: 13 residues. V dropped 5 bases and J dropped 1 base, with 9 bases sitting between them. Germline values: CDR1 SQVTM, CDR2 ANQGSEA. The CDR3 sequence is CSVWTGSNQPQHF. CDR3 DNA sequence: TGCAGCGTTTGGACTGGGAGCAATCAGCCCCAGCATTTT.